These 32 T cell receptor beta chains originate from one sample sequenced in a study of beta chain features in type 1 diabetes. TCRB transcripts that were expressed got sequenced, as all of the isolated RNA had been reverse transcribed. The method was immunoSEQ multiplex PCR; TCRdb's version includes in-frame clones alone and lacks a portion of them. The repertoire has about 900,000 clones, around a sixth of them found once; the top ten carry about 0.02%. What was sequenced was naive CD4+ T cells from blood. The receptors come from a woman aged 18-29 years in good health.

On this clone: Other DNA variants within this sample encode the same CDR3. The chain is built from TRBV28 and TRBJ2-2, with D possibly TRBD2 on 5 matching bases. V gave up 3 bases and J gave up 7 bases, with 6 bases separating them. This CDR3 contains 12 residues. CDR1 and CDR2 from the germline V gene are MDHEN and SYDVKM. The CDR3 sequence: CASSLRVGELFF. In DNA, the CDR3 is TGTGCCAGCAGTTTGAGGGTCGGGGAGCTGTTTTTT.

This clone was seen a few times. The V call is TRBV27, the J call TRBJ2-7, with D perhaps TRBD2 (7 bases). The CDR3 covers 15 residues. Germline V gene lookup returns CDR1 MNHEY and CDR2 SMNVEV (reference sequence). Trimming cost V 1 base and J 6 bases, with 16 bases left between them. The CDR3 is CASSLFRGGGSEQYF. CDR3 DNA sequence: TGTGCCAGCAGTTTATTTAGGGGGGGCGGAAGCGAGCAGTACTTC.

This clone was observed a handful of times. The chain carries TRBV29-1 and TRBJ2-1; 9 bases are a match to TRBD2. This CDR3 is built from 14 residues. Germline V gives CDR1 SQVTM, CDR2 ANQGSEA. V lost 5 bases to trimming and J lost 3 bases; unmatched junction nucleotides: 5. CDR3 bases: TGCAGCGTTCTGGCGGGAGGGAACTACAATGAGCAGTTCTTC. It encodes CSVLAGGNYNEQFF.

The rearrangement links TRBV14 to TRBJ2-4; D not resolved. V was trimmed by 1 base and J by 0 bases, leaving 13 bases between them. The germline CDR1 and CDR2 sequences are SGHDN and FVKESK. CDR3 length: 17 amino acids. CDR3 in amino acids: CASSQGYGRVAKNIQYF. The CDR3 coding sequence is TGTGCCAGCAGCCAAGGGTACGGAAGGGTAGCCAAAAACATTCAGTACTTC.

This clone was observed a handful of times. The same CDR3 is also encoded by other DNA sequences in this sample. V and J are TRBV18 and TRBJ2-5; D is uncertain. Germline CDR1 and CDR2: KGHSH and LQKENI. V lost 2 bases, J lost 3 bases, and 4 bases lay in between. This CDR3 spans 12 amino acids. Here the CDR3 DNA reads TGTGCCAGCTCACCAGTAGAAGAGACCCAGTACTTC. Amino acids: CASSPVEETQYF.

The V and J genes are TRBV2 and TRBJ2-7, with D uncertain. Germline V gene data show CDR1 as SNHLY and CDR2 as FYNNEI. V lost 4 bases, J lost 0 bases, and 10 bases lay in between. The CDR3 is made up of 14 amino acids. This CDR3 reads CASSVLGTSYEQYF. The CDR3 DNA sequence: TGTGCCAGCAGTGTATTGGGCACCTCCTACGAGCAGTACTTC.

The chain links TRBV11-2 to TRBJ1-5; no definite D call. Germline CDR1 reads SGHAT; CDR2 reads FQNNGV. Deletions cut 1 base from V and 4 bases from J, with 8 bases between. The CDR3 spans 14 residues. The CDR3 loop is CASSLGRGNQPQHF. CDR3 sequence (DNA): TGTGCCAGCAGCTTAGGGCGGGGAAATCAGCCCCAGCATTTT.

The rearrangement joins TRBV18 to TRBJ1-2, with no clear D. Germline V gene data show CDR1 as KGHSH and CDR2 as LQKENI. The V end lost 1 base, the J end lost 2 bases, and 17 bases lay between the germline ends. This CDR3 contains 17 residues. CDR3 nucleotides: TGTGCCAGCTCACCACTGAAGACTATACAATCCAACTATGGCTACACCTTC. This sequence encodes CASSPLKTIQSNYGYTF.

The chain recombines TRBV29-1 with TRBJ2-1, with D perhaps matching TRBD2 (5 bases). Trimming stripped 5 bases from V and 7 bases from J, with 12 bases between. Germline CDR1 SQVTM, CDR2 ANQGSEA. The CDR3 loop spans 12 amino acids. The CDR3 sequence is CSVHERYNEQFF. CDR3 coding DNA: TGCAGCGTTCATGAGCGGTATAATGAGCAGTTCTTC.

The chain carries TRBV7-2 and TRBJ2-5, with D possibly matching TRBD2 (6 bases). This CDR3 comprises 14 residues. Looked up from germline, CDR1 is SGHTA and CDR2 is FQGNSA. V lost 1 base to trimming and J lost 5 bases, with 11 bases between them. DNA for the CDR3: TGTGCCAGCAGCTTAGTAGCGGCGGGGGAGACCCAGTACTTC. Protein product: CASSLVAAGETQYF.

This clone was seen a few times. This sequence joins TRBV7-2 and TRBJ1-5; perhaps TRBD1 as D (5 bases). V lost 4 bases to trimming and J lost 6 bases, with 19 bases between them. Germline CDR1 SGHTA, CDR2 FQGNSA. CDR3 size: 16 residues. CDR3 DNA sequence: TGTGCCAGCAGCTCATCGGGGACCCTGGGGAGTCAGCCCCAGCATTTT. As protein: CASSSSGTLGSQPQHF.

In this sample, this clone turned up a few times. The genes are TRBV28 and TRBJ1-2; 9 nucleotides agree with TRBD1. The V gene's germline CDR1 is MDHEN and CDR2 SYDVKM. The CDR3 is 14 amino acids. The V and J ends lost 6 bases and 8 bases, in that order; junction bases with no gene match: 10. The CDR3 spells CASSLTGGSGGYTF. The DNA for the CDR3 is TGTGCCAGCAGCCTGACAGGGGGATCTGGCGGCTACACCTTC.

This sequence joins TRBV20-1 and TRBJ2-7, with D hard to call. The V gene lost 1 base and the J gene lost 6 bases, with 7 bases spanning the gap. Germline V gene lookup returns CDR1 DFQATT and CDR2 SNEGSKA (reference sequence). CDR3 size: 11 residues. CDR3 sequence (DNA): TGCAGTGCTAGAGTGCCGCTCGAGCAGTACTTC. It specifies CSARVPLEQYF.

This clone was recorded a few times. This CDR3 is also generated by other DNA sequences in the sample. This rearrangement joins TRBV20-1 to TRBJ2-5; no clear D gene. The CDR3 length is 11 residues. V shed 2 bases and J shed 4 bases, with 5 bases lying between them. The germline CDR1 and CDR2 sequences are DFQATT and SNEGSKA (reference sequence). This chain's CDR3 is CSARLGETQYF. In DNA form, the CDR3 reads TGCAGTGCTAGACTGGGAGAGACCCAGTACTTC.

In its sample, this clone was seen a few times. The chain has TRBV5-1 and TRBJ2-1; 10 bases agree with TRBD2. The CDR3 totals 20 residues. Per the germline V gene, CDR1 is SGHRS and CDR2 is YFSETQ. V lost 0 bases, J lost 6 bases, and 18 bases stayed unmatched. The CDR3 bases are TGCGCCAGCAGCTTGGGACCATTAGCCCCATTAGCGGGAGGTACCAATGAGCAGTTCTTC. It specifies CASSLGPLAPLAGGTNEQFF.

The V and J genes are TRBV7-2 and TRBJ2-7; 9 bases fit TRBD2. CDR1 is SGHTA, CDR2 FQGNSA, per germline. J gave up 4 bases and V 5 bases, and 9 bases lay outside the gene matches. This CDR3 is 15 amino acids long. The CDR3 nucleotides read TGTGCCAGCAGCACCGGGGGCGGACTAGCGTACGAGCAGTACTTC. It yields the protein CASSTGGGLAYEQYF.

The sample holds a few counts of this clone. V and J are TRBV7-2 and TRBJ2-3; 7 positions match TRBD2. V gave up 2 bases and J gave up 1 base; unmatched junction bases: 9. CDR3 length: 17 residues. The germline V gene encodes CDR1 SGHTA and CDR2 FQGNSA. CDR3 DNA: TGTGCCAGCAGCTTAAGGTGGCGGGAGACTGGCACAGATACGCAGTATTTT. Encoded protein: CASSLRWRETGTDTQYF. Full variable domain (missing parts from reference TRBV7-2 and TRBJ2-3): GAGVSQSPSNKVTEKGKDVELRCDPISGHTALYWYRQSLGQGLEFLIYFQGNSAPDKSGLPSDRFSAERTGGSVSTLTIQRTQQEDSAVYLCASSLRWRETGTDTQYFGPGTRLTVL.

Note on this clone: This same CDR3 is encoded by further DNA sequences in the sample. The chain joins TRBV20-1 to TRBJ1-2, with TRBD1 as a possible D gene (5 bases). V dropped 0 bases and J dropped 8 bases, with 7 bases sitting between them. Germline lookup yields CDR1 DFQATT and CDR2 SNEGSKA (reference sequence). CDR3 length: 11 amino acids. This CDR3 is CSAREGVGYTF. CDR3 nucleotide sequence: TGCAGTGCTAGAGAGGGGGTCGGCTACACCTTC.

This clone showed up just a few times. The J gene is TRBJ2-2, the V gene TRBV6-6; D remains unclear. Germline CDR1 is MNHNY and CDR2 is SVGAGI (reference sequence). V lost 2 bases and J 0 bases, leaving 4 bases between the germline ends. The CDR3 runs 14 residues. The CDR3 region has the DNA TGTGCCAGCAGTTACACAGCGAACACCGGGGAGCTGTTTTTT. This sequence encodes CASSYTANTGELFF.

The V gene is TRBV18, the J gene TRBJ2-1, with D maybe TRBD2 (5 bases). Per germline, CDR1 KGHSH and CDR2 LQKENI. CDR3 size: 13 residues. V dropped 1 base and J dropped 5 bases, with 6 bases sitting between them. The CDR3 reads CASSPRGHNEQFF. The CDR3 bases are TGTGCCAGCTCACCACGAGGGCACAATGAGCAGTTCTTC.

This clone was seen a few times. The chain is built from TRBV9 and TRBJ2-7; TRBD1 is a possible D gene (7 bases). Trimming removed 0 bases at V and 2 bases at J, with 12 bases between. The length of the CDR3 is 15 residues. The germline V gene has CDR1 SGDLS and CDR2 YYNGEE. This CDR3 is CASSVGQGGPYEQYF. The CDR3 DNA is TGTGCCAGCAGCGTAGGGCAGGGGGGCCCCTACGAGCAGTACTTC.

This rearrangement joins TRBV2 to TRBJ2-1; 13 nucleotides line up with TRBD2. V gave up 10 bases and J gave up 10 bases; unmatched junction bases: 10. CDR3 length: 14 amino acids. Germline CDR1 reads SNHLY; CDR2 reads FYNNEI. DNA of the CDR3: TGTGCCACCAACGGACTAGCGGGAGTTTGGGAGCAGTTCTTC. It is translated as CATNGLAGVWEQFF.

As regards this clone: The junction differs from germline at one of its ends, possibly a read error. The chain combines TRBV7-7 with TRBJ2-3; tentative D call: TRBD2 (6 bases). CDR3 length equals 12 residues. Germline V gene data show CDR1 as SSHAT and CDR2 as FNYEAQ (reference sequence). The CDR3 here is CASSPEGGVQYF. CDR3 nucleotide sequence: TGTGCTAGCAGCCCGGAGGGCGGGGTGCAGTATTTT. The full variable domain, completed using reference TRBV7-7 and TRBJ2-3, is GAGVSQSPRYKVTKRGQDVTLRCDPISSHATLYWYQQALGQGPEFLTYFNYEAQPDKSGLPSDRFSAERPEGSISTLTIQRTEQRDSAMYRCASSPEGGVQYFGPGTRLTVL.

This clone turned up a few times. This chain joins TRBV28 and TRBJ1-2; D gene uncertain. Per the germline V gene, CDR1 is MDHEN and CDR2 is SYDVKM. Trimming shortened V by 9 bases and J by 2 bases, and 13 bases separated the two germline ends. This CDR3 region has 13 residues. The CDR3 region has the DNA TGTGCCAGTGGGAGGGTTTTGAACTATGGCTACACCTTC. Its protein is CASGRVLNYGYTF.

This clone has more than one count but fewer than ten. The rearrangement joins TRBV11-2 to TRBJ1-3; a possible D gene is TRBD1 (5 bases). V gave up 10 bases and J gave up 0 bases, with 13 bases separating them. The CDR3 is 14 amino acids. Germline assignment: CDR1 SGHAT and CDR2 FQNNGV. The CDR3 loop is CATERGSSGNTIYF. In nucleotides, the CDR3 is TGTGCCACCGAAAGGGGTTCCTCTGGAAACACCATATATTTT.

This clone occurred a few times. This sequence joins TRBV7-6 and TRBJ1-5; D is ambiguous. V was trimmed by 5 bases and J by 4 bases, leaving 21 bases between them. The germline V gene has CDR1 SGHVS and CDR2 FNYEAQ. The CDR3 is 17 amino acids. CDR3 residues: CASSPSGLTVGNQPQHF. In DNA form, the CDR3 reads TGTGCCAGCAGCCCCAGTGGGCTCACGGTGGGGAATCAGCCCCAGCATTTT.

As DNA, the CDR3 is TGTGCCAGCAGATACACCGGGGAGCTGTTTTTT. Protein: CASRYTGELFF. This chain joins TRBV25-1 and TRBJ2-2; D ambiguous. The CDR3 spans 11 residues. Trimming took off 6 bases at V and 3 bases at J, with 2 bases between the two ends. Germline assignment: CDR1 MGHDK and CDR2 SYGVNS.

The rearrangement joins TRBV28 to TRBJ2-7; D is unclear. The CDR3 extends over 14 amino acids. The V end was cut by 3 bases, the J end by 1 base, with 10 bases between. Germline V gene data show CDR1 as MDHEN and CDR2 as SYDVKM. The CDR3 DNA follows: TGTGCCAGCAGTTTTCAGACACTTTCCTACGAGCAGTACTTC. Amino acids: CASSFQTLSYEQYF.

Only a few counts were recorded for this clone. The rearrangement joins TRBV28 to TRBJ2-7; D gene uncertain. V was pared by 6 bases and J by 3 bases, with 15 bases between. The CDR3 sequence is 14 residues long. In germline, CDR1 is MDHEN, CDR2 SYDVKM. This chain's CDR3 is CASRDQKRVYEQYF. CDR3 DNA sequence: TGTGCCAGCAGGGACCAGAAAAGAGTCTACGAGCAGTACTTC.

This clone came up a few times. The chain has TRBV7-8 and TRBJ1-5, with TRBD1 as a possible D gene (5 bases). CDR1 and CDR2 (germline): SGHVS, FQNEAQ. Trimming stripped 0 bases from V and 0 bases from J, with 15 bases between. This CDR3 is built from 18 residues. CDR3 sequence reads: CASSLATDQRVSNQPQHF. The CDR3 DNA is TGTGCCAGCAGCTTAGCGACAGATCAGCGGGTTAGCAATCAGCCCCAGCATTTT. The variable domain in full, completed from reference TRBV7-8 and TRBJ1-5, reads GAGVSQSPRYKVAKRGQDVALRCDPISGHVSLFWYQQALGQGPEFLTYFQNEAQLDKSGLPSDRFFAERPEGSVSTLKIQRTQQEDSAVYLCASSLATDQRVSNQPQHFGDGTRLSIL.

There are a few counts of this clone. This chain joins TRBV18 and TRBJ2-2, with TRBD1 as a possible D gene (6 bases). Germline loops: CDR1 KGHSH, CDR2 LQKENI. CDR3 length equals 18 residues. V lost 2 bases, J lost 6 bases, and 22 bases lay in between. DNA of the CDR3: TGTGCCAGCTCACCAAGACAGGATCTGCAGTCCTCGGCCGGGGAGCTGTTTTTT. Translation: CASSPRQDLQSSAGELFF.

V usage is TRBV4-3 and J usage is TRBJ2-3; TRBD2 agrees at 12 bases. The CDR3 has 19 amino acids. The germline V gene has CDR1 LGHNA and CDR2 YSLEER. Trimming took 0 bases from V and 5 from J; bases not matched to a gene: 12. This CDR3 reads CASSQDTGVLAGGGDTQYF. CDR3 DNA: TGCGCCAGCAGCCAAGATACGGGCGTACTAGCGGGAGGAGGAGATACGCAGTATTTT.